This record covers a single T cell receptor (beta chain). The CDR3 loop spans 15 amino acids. Germline V CDR1 and CDR2: MNHEY, SVGEGT. V was trimmed by 4 bases and J by 4 bases, leaving 14 bases between them. Followed over time, Seattle patients had been enrolled while infection was active. Original handling: Counts of nucleated cells, estimated from reference gene primer amplification, were obtained. Assay: immunoSEQ multiplex PCR; the TCRdb copy retains only in-frame clones and omits some. The V and J calls and clone size are taken from that table; D and trimming were inferred from the DNA. The sample contains over 150,000 clones, roughly 90% of which appear only once. These data are taken from a study of blood T cell repertoires in COVID-19. Study-level information: The samples span acute and convalescent COVID-19 from the United States, Italy and Spain. In each case, the material was cDNA or gDNA derived from T cells, B-cell-depleted T cells, or PBMCs.

This sequence originates from a young man with COVID-19, enrolled during active disease. The V and J genes are TRBV6-2 or TRBV6-3 and TRBJ1-5; D is perhaps TRBD1 (6 bases). The sequencing input was peripheral blood. The CDR3 protein is CASSSWTAENQPQHF. CDR3 nucleotide sequence: TGTGCCAGCAGTTCGTGGACAGCAGAGAATCAGCCCCAGCATTTT.